This T cell receptor beta chain appears in the sequencing data of a study of type 1 and type 2 diabetes patients. The wider study: From PBMCs, CD4+ and CD8+ T cells were isolated by magnetic microbeads. Across the study, about 20 million paired-end reads were produced.

From germline, CDR1 is MNHEY and CDR2 SVGAGI. This CDR3 has 14 residues. V was pared by 2 bases and J by 1 base, with 9 bases between. This clonotype was picked up a small number of times. Its target is not known. Genomic DNA was the PCR template. Multiplex PCR with 30 forward and 13 reverse primers amplified the TCR beta CDR3. TCRdb itself ran the multiplex PCR reads through MiXCR, one entry per CDR3 protein. The data contain 250,000 to 300,000 distinct CDR3 sequences, roughly 50% of them seen just once; the ten biggest clones take up roughly 13%. Findings and caveats of the study: With limited T2D and control samples, some T1D-only expanded clones may not be T1D-specific.

The receptor was derived from a man in his late teens or twenties with type 2 diabetes. Sequencing was done on a sample of peripheral blood mononuclear cells (PBMCs). The chain has TRBV6-5 and TRBJ2-7, with a possible D match to TRBD2 (6 bases). The DNA of the CDR3 is TGTGCCAGCAGTTACGCGGCGGGATCCTACGAGCAGTACTTC. Residues: CASSYAAGSYEQYF.